The clone carrying this T cell receptor beta chain was seen many times. The antigen is unknown. The CDR3 spans 14 residues. V lost 1 base and J 6 bases, leaving 11 bases between the germline ends. Germline CDR1 SGHKS, CDR2 YYEKEE (reference sequence). The sample is drawn from a study of T-cell reconstitution after alpha-beta-depleted transplantation in children. General study findings and limits: Once a year had passed after transplant, T-cell counts and diversity came mostly from newly produced T cells. Several hundred expanded graft clones reportedly were the source of alpha-beta T cells about two months after transplant. There were some patients whose high TCRbeta diversity at day 60 came from surviving recipient T cells and thymic progenitors.

The authors prepared the TCRbeta library with unique molecular identifiers. Via MiXCR, TCRdb re-called the PCR reads, giving one row per CDR3 protein. The sample shows some 300,000 distinct CDR3 sequences, 7.5% to 9% of them seen only once. Specimen: peripheral blood, collected 360 days after TCRalphabeta/CD19-depleted stem cell transplant. This TCR was sampled from a female patient aged 2 to 10 who had a stem cell transplant for Fanconi anemia, so the T cells may come from the graft donor. The gene calls are TRBV5-5 and TRBJ1-5, with D tentatively TRBD1 (6 bases). The DNA for the CDR3 is TGTGCCAGCAGCTTGACAGGGCAAGGTCAGCCCCAGCATTTT. The encoded protein is CASSLTGQGQPQHF.